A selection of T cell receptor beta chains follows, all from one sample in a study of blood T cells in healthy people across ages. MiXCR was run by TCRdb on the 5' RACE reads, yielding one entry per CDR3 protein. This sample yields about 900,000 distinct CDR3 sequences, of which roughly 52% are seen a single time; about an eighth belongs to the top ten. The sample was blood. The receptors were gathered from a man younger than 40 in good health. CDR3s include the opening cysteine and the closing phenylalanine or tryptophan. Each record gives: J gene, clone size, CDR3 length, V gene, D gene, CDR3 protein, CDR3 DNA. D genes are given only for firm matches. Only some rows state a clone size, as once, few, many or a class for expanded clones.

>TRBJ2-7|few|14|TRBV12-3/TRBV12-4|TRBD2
CASTRPGEGYEQYF
TGTGCCAGCACTCGTCCTGGGGAGGGGTACGAGCAGTACTTC
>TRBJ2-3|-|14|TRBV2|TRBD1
CASTTGVSTDTQYF
TGTGCCAGCACCACAGGGGTGAGCACAGATACGCAGTATTTT
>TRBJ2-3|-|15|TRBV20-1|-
CSASRGQTYTDTQYF
TGCAGTGCTAGCCGGGGCCAGACATACACAGATACGCAGTATTTT
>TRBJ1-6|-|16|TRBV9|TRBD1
CASSRTPGQVNSPLHF
TGTGCCAGCAGCAGGACACCGGGACAGGTGAATTCACCCCTCCACTTT
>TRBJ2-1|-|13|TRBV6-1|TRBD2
CASRPGGPDEQFF
TGTGCCAGCCGCCCGGGAGGGCCTGATGAGCAGTTCTTC
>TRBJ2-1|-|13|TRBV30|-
CAWSVGVDNEQFF
TGTGCCTGGAGTGTAGGGGTCGACAATGAGCAGTTCTTC
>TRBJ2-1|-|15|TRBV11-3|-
CASSGQGASSYEQFF
TGTGCCAGCAGCGGCCAAGGGGCAAGCTCCTACGAGCAGTTCTTC
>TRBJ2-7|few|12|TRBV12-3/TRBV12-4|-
CASSPDQYEQYF
TGTGCCAGCAGTCCCGATCAATACGAGCAGTACTTC
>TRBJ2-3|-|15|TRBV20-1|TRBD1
CSARDTGGLRNTQYF
TGCAGTGCTAGAGATACAGGGGGTTTGAGGAATACGCAGTATTTT
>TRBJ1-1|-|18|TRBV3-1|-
CASSQAHKLRTSNTEAFF
TGTGCCAGCAGCCAAGCTCATAAGCTAAGGACCTCGAACACTGAAGCTTTCTTT
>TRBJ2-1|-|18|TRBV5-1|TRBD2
CASSLGTSGGGSYNEQFF
TGCGCCAGCAGTCTAGGGACTAGCGGGGGGGGATCCTACAATGAGCAGTTCTTC
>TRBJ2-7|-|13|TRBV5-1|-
CASSVGRDYEQYF
TGCGCCAGCAGTGTAGGACGGGACTACGAGCAGTACTTC
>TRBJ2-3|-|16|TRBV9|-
CASSVGGGLNTDTQYF
TGTGCCAGCAGCGTAGGTGGGGGCCTTAACACAGATACGCAGTATTTT
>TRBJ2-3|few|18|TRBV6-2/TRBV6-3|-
CASSYSPRDLKESDTQYF
TGTGCCAGCAGTTACTCCCCCAGGGACCTAAAGGAGTCAGATACGCAGTATTTT
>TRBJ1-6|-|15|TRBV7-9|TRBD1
CASSRPGTENSPLHF
TGTGCCAGCAGCCGCCCGGGGACAGAAAATTCACCCCTCCACTTT
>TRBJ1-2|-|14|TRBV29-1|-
CSVPGGKPNYGYTF
TGCAGCGTGCCGGGAGGGAAGCCTAACTATGGCTACACCTTC
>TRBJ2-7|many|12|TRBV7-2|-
CASSLSSYEQYF
TGTGCCAGCAGCTTGAGCTCCTACGAGCAGTACTTC
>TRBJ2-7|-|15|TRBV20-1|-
CSAVPLGASGREQYF
TGCAGTGCTGTCCCCCTGGGAGCGTCGGGTCGCGAGCAGTACTTC
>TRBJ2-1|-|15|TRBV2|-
CASSVVRGRGNEQFF
TGTGCCAGCAGTGTAGTGCGGGGGAGGGGGAATGAGCAGTTCTTC
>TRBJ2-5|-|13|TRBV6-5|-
CASSYKGQETQYF
TGTGCCAGCAGTTACAAGGGTCAAGAGACCCAGTACTTC
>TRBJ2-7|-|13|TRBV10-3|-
CAIHKDLAYEQYF
TGTGCCATTCACAAGGATCTCGCCTACGAGCAGTACTTC
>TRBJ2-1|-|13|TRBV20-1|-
CSARAPGWDEQFF
TGCAGTGCTAGAGCCCCGGGTTGGGATGAGCAGTTCTTC
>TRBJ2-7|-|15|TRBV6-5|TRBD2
CASCPLPSGSYEQYF
TGTGCCAGCTGCCCCCTCCCGAGCGGGAGTTACGAGCAGTACTTC